This entry concerns a single T cell receptor (beta chain). The data were taken from a study of blood T cell repertoires in COVID-19. Study-wide background: Sources were T cells, B-cell-depleted T cells, or PBMCs; the material itself was cDNA or gDNA.

V lost 4 bases, J lost 4 bases, and 11 bases lay in between. Germline V gene sequence: CDR1 SEHNR, CDR2 FQNEAQ (reference sequence). This CDR3 is built from 14 residues. Source study methods: From reference gene primer amplification, estimates of nucleated cell counts were derived. Sequencing was performed with immunoSEQ multiplex PCR; in TCRdb, only in-frame clones are kept and a portion is missing. Clone size and the V and J calls come from that table; the DNA yielded D and trimming. Of roughly 150,000 clones in the sample, around 83% were seen once. What was sequenced was peripheral blood. The receptor's source is a woman aged 60-75 years with COVID-19, enrolled during active disease. V usage is TRBV7-9 and J usage is TRBJ1-3; possible D gene TRBD1, 6 bases. CDR3 in amino acids: CASSSQGLGNTIYF. CDR3 nucleotides: TGTGCCAGCAGCTCTCAGGGGTTGGGAAACACCATATATTTT.